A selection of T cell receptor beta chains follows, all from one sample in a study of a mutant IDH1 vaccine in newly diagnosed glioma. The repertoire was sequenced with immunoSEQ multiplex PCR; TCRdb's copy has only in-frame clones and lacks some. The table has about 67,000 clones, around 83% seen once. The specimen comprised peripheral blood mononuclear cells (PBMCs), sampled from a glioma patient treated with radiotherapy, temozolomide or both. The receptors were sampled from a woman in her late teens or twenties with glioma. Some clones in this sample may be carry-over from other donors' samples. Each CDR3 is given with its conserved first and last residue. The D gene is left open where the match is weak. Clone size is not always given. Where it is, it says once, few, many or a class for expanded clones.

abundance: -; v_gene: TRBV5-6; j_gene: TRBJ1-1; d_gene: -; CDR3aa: CASRGRRQNTEAFF; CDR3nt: TGTGCCAGCAGGGGTAGACGGCAGAACACTGAAGCTTTCTTT
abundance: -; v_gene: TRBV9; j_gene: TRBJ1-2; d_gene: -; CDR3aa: CASSAPAGYTF; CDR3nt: TGTGCCAGCAGCGCCCCAGCTGGCTACACCTTC
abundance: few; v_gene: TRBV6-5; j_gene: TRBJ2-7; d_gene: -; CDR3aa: CASSYSPVSHEQYF; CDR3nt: TGTGCCAGCAGTTACTCTCCAGTATCCCACGAGCAGTACTTC
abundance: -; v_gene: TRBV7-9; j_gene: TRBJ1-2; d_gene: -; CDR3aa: CASTFMSGDGYTF; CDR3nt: TGTGCCAGCACTTTTATGTCAGGGGATGGCTACACCTTC
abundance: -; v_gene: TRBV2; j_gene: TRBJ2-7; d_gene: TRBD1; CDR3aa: CASSERDRGSYEQYF; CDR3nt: TGTGCCAGCAGTGAACGGGACAGGGGATCCTACGAGCAGTACTTC
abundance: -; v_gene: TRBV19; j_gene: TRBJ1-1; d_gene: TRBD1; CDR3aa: CASSFDRGPTEAFF; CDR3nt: TGTGCCAGTAGTTTCGACAGGGGGCCCACTGAAGCTTTCTTT
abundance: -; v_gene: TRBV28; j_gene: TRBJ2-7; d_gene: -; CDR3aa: CASSLWERGLKDYEQYF; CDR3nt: TGTGCCAGCAGTTTATGGGAAAGAGGGCTCAAGGACTACGAGCAGTACTTC
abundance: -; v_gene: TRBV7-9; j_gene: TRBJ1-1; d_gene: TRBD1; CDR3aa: CASSFGTSGTGSGSGAFF; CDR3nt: TGTGCCAGCAGCTTCGGGACTTCCGGGACAGGGTCTGGGTCCGGCGCTTTCTTT
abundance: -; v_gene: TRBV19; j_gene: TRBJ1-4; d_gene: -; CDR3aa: CASSRTRLMATNEKLFF; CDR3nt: TGTGCCAGTAGTAGGACAAGACTTATGGCAACTAATGAAAAACTGTTTTTT
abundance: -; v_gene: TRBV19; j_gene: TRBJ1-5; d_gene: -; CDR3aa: CASSPLRLLFNQPQHF; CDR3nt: TGTGCCAGTAGTCCCCTGAGACTCCTTTTTAATCAGCCCCAGCATTTT
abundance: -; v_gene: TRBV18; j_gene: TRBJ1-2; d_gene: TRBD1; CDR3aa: CASSSYSGTAKPYTF; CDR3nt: TGTGCCAGCTCATCTTACTCCGGGACAGCTAAGCCCTACACCTTC
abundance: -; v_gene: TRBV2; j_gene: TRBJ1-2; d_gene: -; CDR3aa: CASLPRAGGGIGGYTF; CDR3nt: TGTGCCAGCCTACCACGGGCTGGGGGGGGTATCGGGGGCTACACCTTC